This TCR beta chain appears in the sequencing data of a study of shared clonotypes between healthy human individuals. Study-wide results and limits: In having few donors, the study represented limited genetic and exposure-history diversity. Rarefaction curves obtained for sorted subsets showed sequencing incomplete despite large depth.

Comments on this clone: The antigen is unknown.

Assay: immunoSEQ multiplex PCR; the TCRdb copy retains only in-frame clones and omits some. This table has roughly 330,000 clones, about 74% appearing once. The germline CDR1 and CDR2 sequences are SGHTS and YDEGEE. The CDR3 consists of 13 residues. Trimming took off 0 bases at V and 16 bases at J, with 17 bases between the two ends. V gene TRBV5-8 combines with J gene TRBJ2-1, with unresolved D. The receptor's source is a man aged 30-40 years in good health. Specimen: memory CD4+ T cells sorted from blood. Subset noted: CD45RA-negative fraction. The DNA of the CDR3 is TGTGCCAGCAGCTTGGGCCCCTATGCCCGTCTTTTCTTC. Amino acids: CASSLGPYARLFF.